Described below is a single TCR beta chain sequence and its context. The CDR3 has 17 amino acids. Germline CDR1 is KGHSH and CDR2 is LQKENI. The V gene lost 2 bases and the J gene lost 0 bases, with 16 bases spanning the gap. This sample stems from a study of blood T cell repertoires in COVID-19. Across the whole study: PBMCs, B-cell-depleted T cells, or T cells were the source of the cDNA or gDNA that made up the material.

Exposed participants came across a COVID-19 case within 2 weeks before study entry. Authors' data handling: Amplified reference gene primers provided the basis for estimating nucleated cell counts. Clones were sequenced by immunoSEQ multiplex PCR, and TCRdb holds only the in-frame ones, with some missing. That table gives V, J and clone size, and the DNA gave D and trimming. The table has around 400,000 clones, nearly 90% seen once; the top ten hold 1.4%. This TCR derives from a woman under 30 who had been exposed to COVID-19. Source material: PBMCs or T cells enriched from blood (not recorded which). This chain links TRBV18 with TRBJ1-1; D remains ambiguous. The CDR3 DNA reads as TGTGCCAGCTCACCAAACAAGCAGGTCCAGATGAACACTGAAGCTTTCTTT. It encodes CASSPNKQVQMNTEAFF.